This TCR beta chain appears in the sequencing data of a study of blood T cell repertoires in COVID-19. Study details: From T cells, B-cell-depleted T cells, or PBMCs came the material, which was cDNA or gDNA.

The CDR3 runs to 17 residues. Germline assignment: CDR1 KGHDR and CDR2 SFDVKD. V dropped 1 base and J dropped 3; count of bases not matched to a gene: 5. This clone has a single count. Profiled with immunoSEQ multiplex PCR; TCRdb holds only in-frame clones, not every one. The sample lists some 200,000 clones; roughly 80% were seen once. Material for sequencing was peripheral blood. V gene TRBV24-1 combines with J gene TRBJ1-3, with TRBD1 matching 10 bases. This TCR was sampled from an older woman who had recovered from COVID-19. The CDR3 DNA sequence: TGTGCCACCAGTGATTTTGTAGGACAGGGGGGTGGAAACACCATATATTTT. It codes for CATSDFVGQGGGNTIYF.